The clone carrying this T cell receptor (beta chain) was observed at least ten times. Its antigen is not identified. TCR beta CDR3 regions were amplified from RNA transcripts. First-round RT-PCR of the TCR CDR3 relied on the HTBI primer set. Using its own MiXCR run on the multiplex PCR reads, TCRdb lists one record per CDR3 protein. The repertoire includes 550,000 to 650,000 distinct CDR3 sequences, 14% of them detected once, and about 14% sits in the top ten. The V segment lost 5 bases and the J segment 2 bases; nucleotides outside the gene matches: 6. Germline assignment: CDR1 SGHTA and CDR2 FQGTGA. The CDR3 extends over 14 amino acids. Hyperthyroidism had been newly diagnosed in patients aged 18 to 65, and its duration was under 2 months. The data were obtained in a study of T cells in Graves' hyperthyroidism and ophthalmopathy. At the level of the study: At the time of initial diagnosis and before any treatment, peripheral blood was collected.

Regarding the study as a whole: Most clonotypes expanded in the thyroid (above 0.001) were also present in blood.

The sample consisted of blood. The sequence derives from a woman between 40 and 55 years old with Graves' hyperthyroidism. The gene calls are TRBV7-3 and TRBJ2-7; 7 positions match TRBD1. The CDR3 region is CASSPSQGAYEQYF. CDR3 DNA sequence: TGTGCCAGCAGCCCCAGCCAGGGGGCCTACGAGCAGTACTTC. Filled out from reference TRBV7-3 and TRBJ2-7, the complete variable domain reads GAGVSQTPSNKVTEKGKYVELRCDPISGHTALYWYRQSLGQGPEFLIYFQGTGAADDSGLPNDRFFAVRPEGSVSTLKIQRTERGDSAVYLCASSPSQGAYEQYFGPGTRLTVT.